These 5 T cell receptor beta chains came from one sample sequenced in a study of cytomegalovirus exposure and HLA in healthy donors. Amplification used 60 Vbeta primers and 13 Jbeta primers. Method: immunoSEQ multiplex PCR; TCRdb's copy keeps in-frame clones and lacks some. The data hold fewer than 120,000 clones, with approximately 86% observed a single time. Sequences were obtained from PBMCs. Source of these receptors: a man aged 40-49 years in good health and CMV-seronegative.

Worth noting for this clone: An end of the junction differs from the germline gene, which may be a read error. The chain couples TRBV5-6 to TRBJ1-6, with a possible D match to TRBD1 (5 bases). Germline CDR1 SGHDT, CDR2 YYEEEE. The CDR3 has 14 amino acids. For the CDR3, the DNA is TGTGCCAGCAGCTTGGGTCAGGGAACCTCACCCCCCCACTTT. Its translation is CASSLGQGTSPPHF. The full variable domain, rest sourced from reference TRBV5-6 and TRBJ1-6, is DAGVTQSPTHLIKTRGQQVTLRCSPKSGHDTVSWYQQALGQGPQFIFQYYEEEERQRGNFPDRFSGHQFPNYSSELNVNALLLGDSALYLCASSLGQGTSPPHFGNGTRLTVT.

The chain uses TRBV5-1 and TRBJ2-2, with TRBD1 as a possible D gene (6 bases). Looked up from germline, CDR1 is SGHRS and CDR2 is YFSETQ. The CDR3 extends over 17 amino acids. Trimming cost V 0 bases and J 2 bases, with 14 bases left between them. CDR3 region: CASSLVRQVLNTGELFF. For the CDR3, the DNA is TGCGCCAGCAGCTTGGTTCGACAGGTGCTCAACACCGGGGAGCTGTTTTTT.

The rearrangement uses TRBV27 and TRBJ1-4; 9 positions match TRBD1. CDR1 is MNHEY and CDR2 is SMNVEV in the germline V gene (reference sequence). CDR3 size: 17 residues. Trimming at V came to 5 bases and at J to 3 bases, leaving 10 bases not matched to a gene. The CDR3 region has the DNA TGTGCCAGCAGTCCAAGACAGGGGGAGGTTGCTAATGAAAAACTGTTTTTT. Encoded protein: CASSPRQGEVANEKLFF.

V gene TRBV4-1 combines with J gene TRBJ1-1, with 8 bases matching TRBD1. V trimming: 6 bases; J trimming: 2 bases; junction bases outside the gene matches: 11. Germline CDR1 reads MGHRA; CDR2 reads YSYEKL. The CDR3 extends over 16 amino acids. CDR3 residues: CASRNGKDRANTEAFF. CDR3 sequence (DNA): TGCGCCAGCAGAAACGGAAAGGACAGGGCAAACACTGAAGCTTTCTTT.

CDR3 DNA: TGTGCCAGCAGCTCAAACGGGGGGGGTGGGACAGATACGCAGTATTTT. Translation gives CASSSNGGGGTDTQYF. The chain links TRBV5-4 to TRBJ2-3, with 8 bases matching TRBD2. The CDR3 sequence is 16 residues long. The V and J ends lost 3 bases and 3 bases, in that order; junction bases with no gene match: 9. The germline V gene has CDR1 SGHNT and CDR2 YYREEE (reference sequence). The variable domain in full, with the rest retrieved from reference TRBV5-4 and TRBJ2-3, is ETGVTQSPTHLIKTRGQQVTLRCSSQSGHNTVSWYQQALGQGPQFIFQYYREEENGRGNFPPRFSGLQFPNYSSELNVNALELDDSALYLCASSSNGGGGTDTQYFGPGTRLTVL.